Only a few counts were recorded for the clone carrying this T cell receptor (beta chain). What it binds is unknown. The data originate from a study of identical twins. Study-level results: Researchers reported excess low generation probability among twin-shared out-of-frame alpha sequences. Surplus twin overlap in beta out-of-frame sequences was less pronounced.

In TCRdb, the 5' RACE reads were re-called with MiXCR into one record per CDR3 protein. Of approximately 620,000 distinct CDR3 sequences detected, about 9.4% appear once; the ten largest clones hold 0.98%. Trimming took 5 bases from V and 0 from J, leaving 8 bases between them. Germline assignment: CDR1 SGHVS and CDR2 FNYEAQ. The CDR3 totals 14 residues. This same sample was also taken into another study, of yellow fever vaccine responses in identical twins.

Sequenced: PBMCs. The clonotype comes from a woman in her late teens or twenties in good health. The gene calls are TRBV7-6 and TRBJ2-1; no clear D. CDR3 DNA sequence: TGTGCCAGCAGCGTCCCGAACTCCTACAATGAGCAGTTCTTC. Amino acids: CASSVPNSYNEQFF.